A single sample gave rise to the 19 T cell receptor beta chains below, sequenced in a study of cytomegalovirus exposure and HLA in healthy donors (dated by TCRdb to between 2016 and 2019). The library was prepared using the immunoSEQ multiplex PCR assay. The multiplex PCR relied on a mix of 60 forward primers for TCR Vbeta segments and 13 reverse primers for TCR Jbeta segments. In its TCRdb copy, this immuneACCESS table keeps in-frame sequences only and misses some clones. Where compared with another copy, unresolved V genes explain less than half of these, and the others have no known cause. The sample records under 200,000 clones, 75% to 85% of which are singletons. The ten largest make up about 7.9% of the sample. Sample: PBMCs. Every receptor here comes from a male donor in good health and CMV-seropositive.

The chain joins TRBV7-6 to TRBJ2-5, with TRBD2 matching over 9 bases. J lost 1 base, V lost 3 bases, and 12 bases had no gene match. The CDR3 is made up of 18 amino acids. Germline-derived CDR1 and CDR2 are SGHVS and FNYEAQ. The CDR3 DNA reads as TGTGCCAGCAGCTTGGCTCGCCTAGCGGGGAATGGCCAAGAGACCCAGTACTTC. It is translated as CASSLARLAGNGQETQYF. The whole variable domain, remainder taken from reference TRBV7-6 and TRBJ2-5, is GAGVSQSPRYKVTKRGQDVALRCDPISGHVSLYWYRQALGQGPEFLTYFNYEAQQDKSGLPNDRFSAERPEGSISTLTIQRTEQRDSAMYRCASSLARLAGNGQETQYFGPGTRLLVL.

The chain couples TRBV7-9 to TRBJ2-5; 11 nucleotides align to TRBD2. CDR3 size: 15 residues. V lost 3 bases and J lost 4; bases outside the gene matches: 4. Germline values: CDR1 SEHNR, CDR2 FQNEAQ (reference sequence). The CDR3 region is CASSFLAGGRETQYF. The CDR3 nucleotides are TGTGCCAGCAGCTTTCTAGCGGGGGGCCGAGAGACCCAGTACTTC.

J is TRBJ1-2 and V is TRBV9, with TRBD1 identical over 7 bases. The CDR3 has 12 residues. Germline V lookup: CDR1 SGDLS, CDR2 YYNGEE. Germline trimming cut 5 bases from V and 8 bases from J; bases unmatched to any gene: 6. Written as DNA, the CDR3 is TGTGCCAGCAGTGGGGCAGGGGGAGGCTACACCTTC. This sequence encodes CASSGAGGGYTF.

This clone was seen only once. The chain joins TRBV7-6 to TRBJ1-4, with a tentative D call TRBD1 (6 bases). This CDR3 spans 15 amino acids. Germline V gene lookup returns CDR1 SGHVS and CDR2 FNYEAQ. Trimming shortened V by 4 bases and J by 8 bases, and 17 bases separated the two germline ends. CDR3 region: CASSYLQGGREKLFF. The CDR3 region has the DNA TGTGCCAGCAGCTACTTACAGGGCGGTAGAGAAAAACTGTTTTTT.

The CDR3 DNA follows: TGTGCCAGCAGCCTTGACAGAATTAATGAAAAACTGTTTTTT. It specifies CASSLDRINEKLFF. This rearrangement joins TRBV7-2 to TRBJ1-4; D might be TRBD1 (5 bases). V was cut by 5 bases and J by 4 bases, with 11 bases left in between. CDR1 is SGHTA and CDR2 is FQGNSA in the germline V gene. This CDR3 has 14 residues.

A few counts support this clone. The V and J genes are TRBV6-5 and TRBJ1-3; D is uncertain. Per the germline V gene, CDR1 is MNHEY and CDR2 is SVGAGI. The CDR3 runs to 13 residues. The V end lost 3 bases, the J end lost 4 bases, and 7 bases lay between the germline ends. This CDR3 reads CASSYTRGNTIYF. The CDR3 DNA sequence: TGTGCCAGCAGTTATACCAGGGGAAACACCATATATTTT.

The chain is built from TRBV2 and TRBJ1-3; D gene ambiguous. The germline CDR1 and CDR2 sequences are SNHLY and FYNNEI. This CDR3 has 13 residues. The V and J ends lost 6 bases and 3 bases respectively, with 9 bases between them. This CDR3 is CASRRGLGNTIYF. The CDR3 DNA is TGTGCCAGCAGACGAGGGCTTGGAAACACCATATATTTT.

The chain couples TRBV30 to TRBJ2-3; no definite D call. V was shortened by 2 bases and J by 1 base, with 10 bases between the two germline ends. Per the germline V gene, CDR1 is GTSNPN and CDR2 is SVGIG (reference sequence). This CDR3 spans 14 amino acids. Here the CDR3 reads CAWSYHSGTDTQYF. The CDR3 nucleotides read TGTGCCTGGAGTTATCATTCAGGCACAGATACGCAGTATTTT.

The chain joins TRBV27 to TRBJ1-5, with 9 bases aligning to TRBD1. CDR1 and CDR2 from the germline V gene are MNHEY and SMNVEV (reference sequence). The CDR3 contains 15 residues. J lost 6 bases, V lost 3 bases, and 6 bases had no gene match. CDR3 protein: CASSFIGTGIQPQHF. In nucleotides, the CDR3 is TGTGCCAGCAGTTTTATAGGGACAGGGATTCAGCCCCAGCATTTT.

This clone was detected only a few times. V usage is TRBV6-1 and J usage is TRBJ2-7; perhaps TRBD1 as D (6 bases). This CDR3 contains 14 residues. The ends were cut back, 2 bases at V and 5 bases at J, with 13 bases in the middle. Germline CDR1 and CDR2: MNHNS and SASEGT. The CDR3 DNA is TGTGCCAGCAGTGAATGGACAGAATCCCACGAGCAGTACTTC. Translating gives CASSEWTESHEQYF.

The J gene is TRBJ1-2, the V gene TRBV7-9; TRBD1 aligns across 8 bases. The CDR3 consists of 17 residues. Germline trimming cut 2 bases from V and 5 bases from J; bases unmatched to any gene: 13. In germline, CDR1 is SEHNR, CDR2 FQNEAQ (reference sequence). CDR3 region: CASSLIGSGGQGYGYTF. The DNA of the CDR3 is TGTGCCAGCAGCTTAATCGGATCGGGCGGACAGGGATATGGCTACACCTTC.

V and J are TRBV7-9 and TRBJ2-1; 8 positions match TRBD2. The V gene end was trimmed by 1 base and the J gene end by 0 bases; junction bases not matched to a gene: 2. Per germline, CDR1 SEHNR and CDR2 FQNEAQ (reference sequence). This CDR3 comprises 16 residues. The CDR3 protein is CASSLVRGGSYNEQFF. As DNA, the CDR3 is TGTGCCAGCAGCTTAGTACGGGGGGGCTCCTACAATGAGCAGTTCTTC.

This clone was found once. In DNA form, the CDR3 reads TGCGCCAGCAGCCAAGGGACAGGGGGCGCTTATGGCTACACCTTC. Amino acid sequence: CASSQGTGGAYGYTF. The rearrangement links TRBV4-1 to TRBJ1-2; 11 positions match TRBD1. The CDR3 length is 15 residues. The V segment lost 1 base and the J segment 5 bases; nucleotides outside the gene matches: 3. Germline V gene data show CDR1 as MGHRA and CDR2 as YSYEKL.

The chain carries TRBV6-4 and TRBJ2-1, with 10 bases matching TRBD2. Germline trimming cut 0 bases from V and 4 bases from J; bases unmatched to any gene: 0. The CDR3 contains 15 residues. The V gene's germline CDR1 is MRHNA and CDR2 SNTAGT. The CDR3 DNA reads TGTGCCAGCAGTGACTCGACTAGCGGGTACAATGAGCAGTTCTTC. Translated: CASSDSTSGYNEQFF.

V usage is TRBV30 and J usage is TRBJ2-2; D perhaps matches TRBD2 (7 bases). CDR3 length: 16 amino acids. With 5 bases removed from V and 6 bases from J, the gap between germline ends came to 22 bases. CDR1 is GTSNPN, CDR2 SVGIG, per germline (reference sequence). The CDR3 region is CAWSRGGGGFSGELFF. DNA of the CDR3: TGTGCCTGGTCACGAGGGGGGGGCGGGTTCTCCGGGGAGCTGTTTTTT.

This rearrangement joins TRBV5-4 to TRBJ1-1; no firm D call. The CDR3 runs to 14 residues. Germline CDR1 is SGHNT and CDR2 is YYREEE (reference sequence). The germline V and J ends were trimmed by 5 bases and 3 bases, with 14 bases remaining between them. Written as DNA, the CDR3 is TGTGCCAGCAGATGGAGCCCGGAGGACACTGAAGCTTTCTTT. It translates to CASRWSPEDTEAFF.

The genes are TRBV7-3 and TRBJ2-1; 8 nucleotides match TRBD2. Germline V CDR1 and CDR2: SGHTA, FQGTGA. CDR3 length equals 15 residues. Unmatched junction bases numbered 7, after V lost 6 bases and J lost 3 bases. CDR3 loop: CASRRGGNDYNEQFF. DNA of the CDR3: TGTGCCAGCAGGCGCGGGGGGAACGACTACAATGAGCAGTTCTTC.

This CDR3 is CSVGGPQGLGNDEQFF. The CDR3 nucleotides are TGCAGCGTTGGAGGACCACAGGGGCTAGGAAATGATGAGCAGTTCTTC. V and J are TRBV29-1 and TRBJ2-1; TRBD1 matches at 7 bases. The CDR3 consists of 16 residues. Germline values: CDR1 SQVTM, CDR2 ANQGSEA. The V and J ends lost 4 bases and 8 bases, in that order; junction bases with no gene match: 17.

This chain uses TRBV10-1 with TRBJ1-5; D is perhaps TRBD1 (6 bases). The V end lost 5 bases, the J end lost 0 bases, and 11 bases lay between the germline ends. The germline V gene encodes CDR1 WNHNN and CDR2 SYGVQD (reference sequence). The CDR3 extends over 15 amino acids. CDR3 DNA sequence: TGCGCCAGCAGTAAACAGGGTGGTAGCAATCAGCCCCAGCATTTT. Residues: CASSKQGGSNQPQHF.